These 32 T cell receptor beta chains share one sample of origin, sequenced in a study of response to subunit inactivated influenza vaccine. One entry per CDR3 protein, called by TCRdb with MiXCR from the RT-PCR reads. This sample has 430,000 or so distinct CDR3 sequences, with roughly 9.7% found just once. This sample comprised PBMCs from blood, obtained 40 to 50 days after vaccination. The receptors were gathered from a man between 45 and 60 years old who received an inactivated influenza vaccine.

The gene calls are TRBV7-6 and TRBJ1-3; D remains unclear. The CDR3 contains 14 residues. V was pared by 1 base and J by 7 bases, with 11 bases between. CDR1 and CDR2 (germline): SGHVS, FNYEAQ. CDR3 in amino acids: CASSLEARDNTIYF. CDR3 bases: TGTGCCAGCAGCTTAGAGGCGAGGGATAACACCATATATTTT.

This clonotype was counted at least ten times. The gene calls are TRBV5-1 and TRBJ2-3; 10 bases line up with TRBD1. The length of the CDR3 is 16 residues. The germline gives CDR1 SGHRS, CDR2 YFSETQ. Trimming took 0 bases from V and 2 from J; bases not matched to a gene: 3. CDR3 nucleotide sequence: TGCGCCAGCAGCTTGGGACAGGGGGCAGTCACAGATACGCAGTATTTT. Amino acid sequence: CASSLGQGAVTDTQYF.

This clonotype was counted ten times or more. The chain joins TRBV5-1 to TRBJ2-2, with D perhaps TRBD2 (5 bases). Germline V lookup: CDR1 SGHRS, CDR2 YFSETQ. This CDR3 region has 14 residues. Trimming removed 4 bases from V and 1 base from J, with 8 bases in between. CDR3 region: CASSPGLNTGELFF. CDR3 coding DNA: TGCGCCAGCAGCCCCGGACTGAACACCGGGGAGCTGTTTTTT.

The sample holds a few counts of this clonotype. The chain uses TRBV12-3 or TRBV12-4 and TRBJ2-2; weak D call: TRBD2 (5 bases). The CDR3 is made up of 13 amino acids. V lost 6 bases and J lost 6, with 11 bases in between. In DNA, the CDR3 is TGTGCCAGCAGCACCACTAGGCCCGGGGAGCTGTTTTTT. This translates into CASSTTRPGELFF.

The sample holds one count of this clonotype. This sequence may be a read error, since a much larger clone differs from it by one base. The rearrangement links TRBV25-1 to TRBJ2-2; D is unclear. The germline V gene has CDR1 MGHDK and CDR2 SYGVNS. The V and J ends lost 4 bases and 3 bases respectively, with 6 bases between them. CDR3 size: 13 residues. CDR3 sequence: CASSGWYTGELFF. As DNA, the CDR3 is TGTGCCAGCAGTGGGTGGTACACCGGGGAGCTGTTTTTT.

This clonotype was detected a few times. This rearrangement joins TRBV29-1 to TRBJ2-2; D assignment may be TRBD1 or TRBD2 (5 bases each). The ends were cut back, 6 bases at V and 2 bases at J, with 13 bases in the middle. CDR1 is SQVTM, CDR2 ANQGSEA, per germline. The CDR3 is made up of 14 amino acids. CDR3 amino acids: CSVETGTNTGELFF. DNA for the CDR3: TGCAGCGTAGAGACCGGGACCAACACCGGGGAGCTGTTTTTT.

V is TRBV5-1 and J is TRBJ2-1, with TRBD2 matching 10 bases. Germline-derived CDR1 and CDR2 are SGHRS and YFSETQ. The CDR3 consists of 16 residues. J gave up 2 bases and V 3 bases, and 5 bases lay outside the gene matches. The chain's CDR3 is CASSSSGRGAYNEQFF. The CDR3 coding sequence is TGCGCCAGCAGCTCTAGCGGGAGAGGCGCCTACAATGAGCAGTTCTTC. The complete variable domain, with remaining parts taken from reference TRBV5-1 and TRBJ2-1, reads KAGVTQTPRYLIKTRGQQVTLSCSPISGHRSVSWYQQTPGQGLQFLFEYFSETQRNKGNFPGRFSGRQFSNSRSEMNVSTLELGDSALYLCASSSSGRGAYNEQFFGPGTRLTVL.

This clonotype was counted at least ten times. This chain links TRBV24-1 with TRBJ2-1; 9 bases align to TRBD2. The length of the CDR3 is 16 residues. From germline, CDR1 is KGHDR and CDR2 SFDVKD. V dropped 1 base and J dropped 0; count of bases not matched to a gene: 0. CDR3 sequence: CATSDFSGSSYNEQFF. The CDR3, as DNA: TGTGCCACCAGTGATTTTAGCGGGAGCTCCTACAATGAGCAGTTCTTC.

This clonotype was counted a few times. J is TRBJ1-3 and V is TRBV18; D possibly corresponds to TRBD1 (5 bases). Germline V gene sequence: CDR1 KGHSH, CDR2 LQKENI. V shed 0 bases and J shed 3 bases, with 9 bases lying between them. The CDR3 length is 15 residues. Written as DNA, the CDR3 is TGTGCCAGCTCACCACCGGGGCAGGGTGGAAACACCATATATTTT. Residues: CASSPPGQGGNTIYF.

This clonotype showed up many times. The V and J genes are TRBV7-2 and TRBJ1-1; D gene uncertain. CDR1 and CDR2 (germline): SGHTA, FQGNSA. V dropped 5 bases and J dropped 1 base, with 8 bases sitting between them. The CDR3 runs to 13 residues. The CDR3 region has the DNA TGTGCCAGCAGCACCAGAGCGAACACTGAAGCTTTCTTT. Protein product: CASSTRANTEAFF.

This clonotype was picked up a small number of times. The chain joins TRBV3-1 to TRBJ2-3; 9 bases are a match to TRBD1. V shed 4 bases, J shed 7 bases, and the junction held 12 bases outside the gene matches. The CDR3 contains 16 residues. Germline V gene sequence: CDR1 LGHDT, CDR2 YNNKEL (reference sequence). In DNA, the CDR3 is TGTGCCAGCAGCCCTAAGCGGGGACAGGGTGTGTATACGCAGTATTTT. Translating it yields CASSPKRGQGVYTQYF.

This clonotype has at least ten counts. The chain has TRBV5-1 and TRBJ1-2; 7 bases match TRBD1. CDR3 length equals 15 residues. Losses at the gene ends were 4 bases for V and 0 bases for J; bases not matched to a gene: 6. Germline values: CDR1 SGHRS, CDR2 YFSETQ. CDR3 residues: CASSRTDRTNYGYTF. CDR3 sequence (DNA): TGCGCCAGCAGCAGAACGGACAGGACTAACTATGGCTACACCTTC.

V usage is TRBV27 and J usage is TRBJ1-1; weak D call: TRBD1 (6 bases). The CDR3 length is 15 residues. Trimming removed 5 bases at V and 1 base at J, with 14 bases between. Germline assignment: CDR1 MNHEY and CDR2 SMNVEV (reference sequence). The CDR3 sequence: CASSEVLGQNTEAFF. The CDR3 coding sequence is TGTGCCAGCAGTGAGGTACTGGGACAGAACACTGAAGCTTTCTTT.

V usage is TRBV2 and J usage is TRBJ1-4, with 7 bases that match TRBD1. Germline V gives CDR1 SNHLY, CDR2 FYNNEI. J was trimmed by 6 bases and V by 8 bases; bases with no gene match: 9. This CDR3 has 14 amino acids. The chain's CDR3 is CASRPQGWYEKLFF. The CDR3 DNA reads TGTGCCAGCCGACCACAGGGGTGGTATGAAAAACTGTTTTTT.

This clonotype turned up a few times. The chain employs TRBV2 and TRBJ2-7, with D possibly called TRBD1 or TRBD2 (5 bases each). Germline V gene data show CDR1 as SNHLY and CDR2 as FYNNEI. This CDR3 region has 13 residues. V lost 1 base and J 7 bases, leaving 11 bases between the germline ends. The CDR3 DNA reads TGTGCCAGCAGTGAAGAGGGGACGGGTGAGCAGTACTTC. It codes for CASSEEGTGEQYF. Full variable domain (missing parts from reference TRBV2 and TRBJ2-7): EPEVTQTPSHQVTQMGQEVILRCVPISNHLYFYWYRQILGQKVEFLVSFYNNEISEKSEIFDDQFSVERPDGSNFTLKIRSTKLEDSAMYFCASSEEGTGEQYFGPGTRLTVT.

This clonotype was observed at least ten times. The chain employs TRBV12-3 or TRBV12-4 and TRBJ1-1, with 9 bases matching TRBD1. V dropped 6 bases and J dropped 4; count of bases not matched to a gene: 9. There are 15 residues in the CDR3. The CDR3 region has the DNA TGTGCCAGCAGCCTGGGGACAGGGACGGGCACTGAAGCTTTCTTT. The encoded protein is CASSLGTGTGTEAFF.

At least ten counts were recorded for this clonotype. The genes are TRBV12-3 or TRBV12-4 and TRBJ1-6, with 9 positions matching TRBD1. The junction had 2 bases not matched to a gene; V was cut back by 6 bases and J by 5 bases. The CDR3 totals 14 residues. The CDR3 DNA follows: TGTGCCAGCAGAACAGGGGGCGATAATTCACCCCTCCACTTT. Encoded protein: CASRTGGDNSPLHF.

This rearrangement joins TRBV19 to TRBJ2-1; 10 bases match TRBD2. The CDR3 sequence is 15 residues long. Per the germline V gene, CDR1 is LNHDA and CDR2 is SQIVND (reference sequence). Losses at the gene ends were 8 bases for V and 12 bases for J; bases not matched to a gene: 16. This CDR3 reads CASSSRMSSGSSQFF. The CDR3 region has the DNA TGTGCCAGTTCGTCCAGGATGTCTAGCGGGAGTTCGCAGTTCTTC.

This clonotype has just a few counts. The chain uses TRBV4-2 and TRBJ2-2; 9 bases map to TRBD2. With V trimmed by 4 bases and J by 2 bases, 23 bases remained unmatched. CDR1 and CDR2 from the germline V gene are LGHNA and YNFKEQ. This CDR3 spans 22 amino acids. CDR3 nucleotide sequence: TGTGCCAGCAGCCCCTCCCTCGGGCTAGCGGGGAAAATTCCTATAAACACCGGGGAGCTGTTTTTT. This sequence encodes CASSPSLGLAGKIPINTGELFF.

The V call is TRBV3-1, the J call TRBJ2-7; D perhaps matches TRBD1 (5 bases). V lost 1 base and J lost 2, with 18 bases in between. CDR3 length: 17 amino acids. CDR1 LGHDT and CDR2 YNNKEL come from the germline V gene (reference sequence). The CDR3 DNA reads as TGTGCCAGCAGCCAAGCTTTGGGGCAGCGCACCCCCTACGAGCAGTACTTC. It specifies CASSQALGQRTPYEQYF.

The rearrangement links TRBV9 to TRBJ2-2; D is perhaps TRBD2 (6 bases). V lost 3 bases and J lost 5, with 14 bases in between. Germline V gene data show CDR1 as SGDLS and CDR2 as YYNGEE. This CDR3 region has 15 residues. The CDR3 nucleotides read TGTGCCAGCAGCGCCCGGGAGCTGGTTACCGGGGAGCTGTTTTTT. Translating it yields CASSARELVTGELFF.

This clonotype was recorded many times. The chain joins TRBV7-2 to TRBJ2-7; TRBD2 matches at 9 bases. The ends lost 5 bases at V and 2 bases at J; junction bases unmatched: 4. Germline CDR1 is SGHTA and CDR2 is FQGNSA. The CDR3 spans 14 residues. CDR3 amino acids: CASSQAGGPYEQYF. The CDR3 DNA reads TGTGCCAGCAGCCAAGCGGGAGGACCCTACGAGCAGTACTTC.

This clonotype was counted a few times. The chain employs TRBV5-1 and TRBJ2-2; the match to TRBD1 covers 9 bases. CDR3 length: 15 residues. The germline V gene encodes CDR1 SGHRS and CDR2 YFSETQ. Losses at the gene ends were 5 bases for V and 3 bases for J; bases not matched to a gene: 5. The CDR3 DNA reads as TGCGCCAGCAGGACCGGGACAGGGTACACCGGGGAGCTGTTTTTT. Encoded protein: CASRTGTGYTGELFF.

This clonotype has more than one count but fewer than ten. The genes are TRBV12-3 or TRBV12-4 and TRBJ2-2; D is perhaps TRBD1 (5 bases). CDR3 length: 16 residues. The ends were cut back, 3 bases at V and 3 bases at J, with 14 bases in the middle. The CDR3 DNA sequence: TGTGCCAGCAGTTTTTACCTTACAGGTTACACCGGGGAGCTGTTTTTT. This gives the protein CASSFYLTGYTGELFF.

This clonotype turned up a few times. The chain links TRBV12-3 or TRBV12-4 to TRBJ2-1; TRBD2 agrees at 11 bases. This CDR3 region has 17 residues. Unmatched junction bases numbered 13, after V lost 6 bases and J lost 6 bases. CDR3 nucleotide sequence: TGTGCCAGCAGAAAAAGACCCGGGACTAGCGGATCCAATGAGCAGTTCTTC. It is translated as CASRKRPGTSGSNEQFF.

This clonotype appeared a few times. The chain couples TRBV24-1 to TRBJ2-1; 9 bases are shared with TRBD2. The CDR3 runs 16 residues. Losses at the gene ends were 1 base for V and 6 bases for J; bases not matched to a gene: 6. Germline CDR1 and CDR2: KGHDR and SFDVKD. The chain's CDR3 is CATSDFGLAGLNEQFF. The CDR3 DNA sequence: TGTGCCACCAGTGATTTCGGGCTAGCGGGACTCAATGAGCAGTTCTTC.

This clonotype was observed a handful of times. The chain uses TRBV5-5 and TRBJ1-3, with 9 positions matching TRBD1. The germline V gene has CDR1 SGHKS and CDR2 YYEKEE (reference sequence). The CDR3 extends over 15 amino acids. V gave up 4 bases and J gave up 5 bases; unmatched junction bases: 7. CDR3 protein: CASSPNRGLRNTIYF. CDR3 DNA sequence: TGTGCCAGCAGCCCAAACAGGGGGCTCAGAAACACCATATATTTT.

This clonotype has ten or more counts. The chain links TRBV12-3 or TRBV12-4 to TRBJ2-2, with 13 bases that match TRBD2. J was trimmed by 6 bases and V by 7 bases; bases with no gene match: 2. The CDR3 is 14 amino acids. DNA for the CDR3: TGTGCCAGCATAACTAGCGGGGGGGCCGGGGAGCTGTTTTTT. This gives the protein CASITSGGAGELFF.

This clonotype has more than one count but fewer than ten. The V call is TRBV30, the J call TRBJ2-3, with D unclear. Germline assignment: CDR1 GTSNPN and CDR2 SVGIG (reference sequence). V shed 0 bases and J shed 5 bases, with 6 bases lying between them. This CDR3 has 12 residues. The CDR3 here is CAWSVTLDTQYF. The DNA of the CDR3 is TGTGCCTGGAGTGTAACCCTAGATACGCAGTATTTT.

The V call is TRBV12-3 or TRBV12-4, the J call TRBJ2-7, with 10 bases lining up with TRBD1. V was pared by 6 bases and J by 5 bases, with 7 bases of the junction left unmatched. This CDR3 is built from 14 residues. CDR3: CASSPTGGWDEQYF. The CDR3 DNA reads TGTGCCAGCAGCCCGACAGGGGGCTGGGACGAGCAGTACTTC.

The V call is TRBV11-3, the J call TRBJ2-3; TRBD2 matches 11 bases. Trimming at V came to 5 bases and at J to 1 base, leaving 2 bases not matched to a gene. CDR1 is SGHNT, CDR2 YENEEA, per germline. The CDR3 sequence is 15 residues long. CDR3 sequence reads: CASSRSGGGTDTQYF. The CDR3 DNA reads TGTGCCAGCAGCCGTAGCGGGGGGGGCACAGATACGCAGTATTTT.

The rearrangement links TRBV5-5 to TRBJ1-2; the D gene is possibly TRBD1 (6 bases). Between the trimmed V and J ends, which lost 0 bases and 8 bases, there was a span of 11 bases. The CDR3 spans 13 residues. Germline CDR1 and CDR2: SGHKS and YYEKEE (reference sequence). CDR3 residues: CASSLDWDKGYTF. The CDR3 DNA reads as TGTGCCAGCAGCTTGGATTGGGACAAGGGCTACACCTTC.